The clone carrying this T cell receptor (beta chain) was recorded once. The antigen is unknown. V shed 4 bases and J 0 bases; nucleotides not matched to a gene: 6. The V gene's germline CDR1 is SGHRS and CDR2 YFSETQ. The CDR3 contains 15 residues. HTBI primers from iRepertoire and Arm-PCR of CDR3 regions yielded the TCR beta libraries. MiXCR was run by TCRdb on the multiplex PCR reads, yielding one entry per CDR3 protein. Among a few hundred thousand distinct CDR3 sequences listed, about 25% were seen once. This specimen comes from a study of regulatory T cells in long-lasting Graves disease. The time point denotes: persistent/refractory GD, antithyroid drugs over 5 years with positive TRAb. PBMCs provided the RNA from which the TCR library was made. Study-level findings and limits: Since the sample size was small, accuracy may have been reduced.

The sequencing used peripheral blood mononuclear cells (PBMCs), collected when the disease was refractory, from a patient treated with antithyroid drugs. V usage is TRBV5-1 and J usage is TRBJ2-7; 8 nucleotides match TRBD2. The origin of this receptor is a female donor with Graves disease. In DNA form, the CDR3 reads TGCGCCAGCAGCGAGCTAGCGGGCAACTCCTACGAGCAGTACTTC. Translation gives CASSELAGNSYEQYF.